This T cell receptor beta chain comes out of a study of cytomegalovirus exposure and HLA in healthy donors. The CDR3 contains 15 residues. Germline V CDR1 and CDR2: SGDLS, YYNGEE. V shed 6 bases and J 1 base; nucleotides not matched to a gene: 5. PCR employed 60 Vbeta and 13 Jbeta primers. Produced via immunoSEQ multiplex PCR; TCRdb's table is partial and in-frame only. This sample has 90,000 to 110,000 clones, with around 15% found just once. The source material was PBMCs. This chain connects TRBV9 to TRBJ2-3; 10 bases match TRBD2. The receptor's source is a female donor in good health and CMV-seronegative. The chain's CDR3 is CASKPGTSGTDTQYF. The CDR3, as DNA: TGTGCCAGCAAGCCCGGGACTAGCGGCACAGATACGCAGTATTTT.